Listed here are 8 T cell receptor beta chains from one sample, sequenced in a study of blood T cell repertoires in COVID-19. Clones were sequenced by immunoSEQ multiplex PCR, and TCRdb holds only the in-frame ones, with some missing. The sample includes about 48,000 clones, roughly 82% of them seen just once. The sample taken for sequencing was peripheral blood. The source of these receptors is a middle-aged man with acute or convalescent COVID-19.

The CDR3 here is CASERGTGGQPQHF. The CDR3 DNA is TGTGCCAGCGAGAGGGGTACAGGGGGTCAGCCCCAGCATTTT. V and J are TRBV9 and TRBJ1-5; TRBD1 matches at 8 bases. V dropped 7 bases and J dropped 6; count of bases not matched to a gene: 9. There are 14 residues in the CDR3. Germline CDR1 is SGDLS and CDR2 is YYNGEE.

This clone was detected only a few times. V and J are TRBV10-1 and TRBJ2-2; maybe TRBD2 (5 bases). The CDR3 covers 15 residues. Looked up from germline, CDR1 is WNHNN and CDR2 is SYGVQD (reference sequence). The germline V and J ends were trimmed by 4 bases and 1 base, with 10 bases remaining between them. CDR3 loop: CASSAEDLNTGELFF. Written as DNA, the CDR3 is TGCGCCAGCAGTGCGGAGGACTTGAACACCGGGGAGCTGTTTTTT.

The chain combines TRBV5-1 with TRBJ2-7; tentative D call: TRBD1 (7 bases). The CDR3 contains 13 residues. CDR1 is SGHRS and CDR2 is YFSETQ in the germline V gene. V lost 4 bases and J lost 7, with 15 bases in between. The CDR3 loop reads CASSPGQSGEQYF. Here the CDR3 DNA reads TGCGCCAGCAGCCCGGGACAGAGCGGGGAGCAGTACTTC.

The chain is built from TRBV7-2 and TRBJ1-2; 9 bases line up with TRBD1. This CDR3 is built from 14 residues. Per germline, CDR1 SGHTA and CDR2 FQGNSA. The V and J ends lost 5 bases and 4 bases, in that order; junction bases with no gene match: 5. The DNA for the CDR3 is TGTGCCAGCAGCAACGACAGGGGGACCTATGGCTACACCTTC. This encodes CASSNDRGTYGYTF.

This chain's CDR3 is CAISQGVSAEAFF. The DNA for the CDR3 is TGTGCCATTTCACAGGGGGTTAGCGCTGAAGCTTTCTTT. V usage is TRBV10-3 and J usage is TRBJ1-1; TRBD1 agrees at 8 bases. The J segment lost 6 bases and the V segment lost 9 bases, leaving 9 bases of the junction unmatched. The CDR3 consists of 13 residues. CDR1 is ENHRY and CDR2 is SYGVKD in the germline V gene.

The genes are TRBV7-2 and TRBJ2-3; 13 bases are shared with TRBD2. The J segment lost 6 bases and the V segment lost 5 bases, leaving 5 bases of the junction unmatched. CDR1 is SGHTA and CDR2 is FQGNSA in the germline V gene. The CDR3 sequence is 15 residues long. The CDR3 DNA follows: TGTGCCAGCAGCGGGACTAGCGGGGACGGCGATACGCAGTATTTT. Its protein is CASSGTSGDGDTQYF.

The rearrangement uses TRBV14 and TRBJ1-1, with D possibly TRBD1 on 5 matching bases. CDR3 length: 16 residues. Trimming removed 4 bases from V and 2 bases from J, with 17 bases in between. CDR1 is SGHDN, CDR2 FVKESK, per germline. CDR3 sequence: CASSPKGRGYNTEAFF. The CDR3 nucleotides are TGTGCCAGCAGCCCAAAAGGGAGGGGCTACAACACTGAAGCTTTCTTT.

V is TRBV6-5 and J is TRBJ2-5; perhaps TRBD2 as D (5 bases). From germline, CDR1 is MNHEY and CDR2 SVGAGI. The V and J ends lost 8 bases and 0 bases respectively, with 13 bases between them. The CDR3 sequence is 14 residues long. The CDR3 region is CASGLLGYQETQYF. Written as DNA, the CDR3 is TGTGCCAGCGGACTCCTGGGGTACCAAGAGACCCAGTACTTC.